This record looks at one TCR beta chain sequence and its context. The antigen is not known. This sample also contains other DNA sequences that code for the same CDR3. This CDR3 comprises 13 residues. Trimming left V 0 bases short and J 4 bases short, with 4 bases between. In germline, CDR1 is SGHRS, CDR2 YFSETQ. The data stem from a study of CD8+ T cells in alopecia areata. Study-level findings and limits: Since there was just one nonresponder, nobody can yet say how baseline CD8+ expansion ties to response. In scalp and blood, many expanded lesional clones persisted during tofacitinib.

cDNA prepared by RNA extraction and subsequent reverse transcription served as the template for sequencing. The repertoire was sequenced with immunoSEQ multiplex PCR; TCRdb's copy has only in-frame clones and lacks some. The sample contains a few hundred thousand clones, around three fifths of which appear only once. Documented treatment: oral pan-JAK inhibitor, 5-10 mg twice daily. From alopecia areata patients, lesional scalp punch biopsies and peripheral blood were collected. The sample was CD4+ T cells sorted from blood, taken at week 52, from a patient treated with tofacitinib. The receptor's source is a human donor with alopecia areata. The chain is built from TRBV5-1 and TRBJ2-2; D gene ambiguous. For the CDR3, the DNA is TGCGCCAGCAGCTTGGGAAGCACCGGGGAGCTGTTTTTT. Translated, it gives CASSLGSTGELFF.